The 20 T cell receptor beta chains below were found in one sample sequenced in a study of metastatic and nonmetastatic thyroid tumors. TCRdb re-called clones from the PCR reads using MiXCR. The data contain roughly 48,000 clones, approximately 17% of them singletons. Thyroid surgery was preceded by no treatment in any patient. The specimen was blood. Source of these receptors: a female donor with papillary thyroid cancer or a benign thyroid nodule (not recorded which). Some clones in this sample may be carry-over from other donors' samples.

This clone was seen many times. This chain joins TRBV2 and TRBJ1-6, with 11 bases identical to TRBD1. The ends lost 7 bases at V and 0 bases at J; junction bases unmatched: 11. CDR3 length: 19 amino acids. Germline assignment: CDR1 SNHLY and CDR2 FYNNEI. The CDR3 DNA reads as TGTGCCAGCAATGGACAGGGGGCCGCCGGGGGCTCCTATAATTCACCCCTCCACTTT. It is translated as CASNGQGAAGGSYNSPLHF.

This clone has ten or more counts. The gene calls are TRBV6-1 and TRBJ1-2; D call uncertain. CDR3 length equals 15 residues. Trimming stripped 2 bases from V and 4 bases from J, with 14 bases between. Germline-derived CDR1 and CDR2 are MNHNS and SASEGT. The CDR3 DNA reads TGTGCCAGCAGTGAAAGTACACGACCCGGCTATGGCTACACCTTC. It translates to CASSESTRPGYGYTF.

In its sample, this clone was seen many times. CDR3 DNA sequence: TGTGCCAGCAGCTTTCACACGAGCTCCTACGAGCAGTACTTC. Protein product: CASSFHTSSYEQYF. The chain links TRBV13 to TRBJ2-7; D unclear. Germline V gene sequence: CDR1 PRHDT, CDR2 FYEKMQ (reference sequence). V was trimmed by 3 bases and J by 0 bases, leaving 9 bases between them. CDR3 length equals 14 residues.

This clone occurred many times. V gene TRBV20-1 combines with J gene TRBJ1-5; D may be TRBD1 (6 bases). Trimming removed 6 bases at V and 5 bases at J, with 20 bases between. Germline values: CDR1 DFQATT, CDR2 SNEGSKA (reference sequence). The CDR3 spans 15 residues. The CDR3 loop reads CSAADSSRRDQPQHF. The CDR3 DNA reads TGCAGTGCCGCGGACAGCTCGAGGAGGGATCAGCCCCAGCATTTT.

By frequency in the sample, this clone is medium-sized. J is TRBJ1-5 and V is TRBV6-1; maybe TRBD1 (6 bases). V lost 4 bases, J lost 7 bases, and 20 bases lay in between. The germline gives CDR1 MNHNS, CDR2 SASEGT. The CDR3 length is 16 residues. Here the CDR3 DNA reads TGTGCCAGCAGTGTAGCCCACACAGGGCTTGGACAGCCCCAGCATTTT. Residues: CASSVAHTGLGQPQHF.

This clone was recorded at least ten times. The genes are TRBV6-1 and TRBJ2-1, with 9 bases matching TRBD1. CDR1 is MNHNS and CDR2 is SASEGT in the germline V gene. The V segment lost 5 bases and the J segment 4 bases; nucleotides outside the gene matches: 9. The CDR3 runs to 16 residues. In nucleotides, the CDR3 is TGTGCCAGCAGTCAGGCGGGGACAGGGCCATACAATGAGCAGTTCTTC. As protein: CASSQAGTGPYNEQFF.

This clone was seen at least ten times. V is TRBV20-1 and J is TRBJ1-1; D may be TRBD1 (5 bases). Germline V CDR1 and CDR2: DFQATT, SNEGSKA (reference sequence). This CDR3 comprises 11 residues. V was shortened by 3 bases and J by 5 bases, with 7 bases between the two germline ends. CDR3 coding DNA: TGCAGTGCTAGGGGACGAACTGAAGCTTTCTTT. It codes for CSARGRTEAFF.

This clone came up many times. The chain recombines TRBV7-6 with TRBJ2-7; D uncertain. This CDR3 is built from 13 residues. V was trimmed by 1 base and J by 3 bases, leaving 7 bases between them. Germline lookup yields CDR1 SGHVS and CDR2 FNYEAQ. As DNA, the CDR3 is TGTGCCAGCAGCTTAGATGGTAGCTACGAGCAGTACTTC. It specifies CASSLDGSYEQYF.

In this sample, this clone turned up many times. This chain links TRBV4-1 with TRBJ2-5; 8 bases fit TRBD2. Looked up from germline, CDR1 is MGHRA and CDR2 is YSYEKL. Trimming took 1 base from V and 3 from J; bases not matched to a gene: 7. The CDR3 is made up of 16 amino acids. CDR3 residues: CASSQAFGRDEETQYF. The CDR3 region has the DNA TGCGCCAGCAGCCAAGCCTTCGGGAGGGACGAAGAGACCCAGTACTTC.

This clone was recorded at least ten times. One junction end disagrees with the germline gene, perhaps due to a read error. The same CDR3 arises from other DNA sequences in this sample as well. V gene TRBV12-3 or TRBV12-4 combines with J gene TRBJ2-2; D is unclear. CDR3 size: 13 residues. CDR3 in amino acids: CASKGTNTGELFF. The CDR3 DNA follows: TGCGCCAGCAAGGGTACGAACACCGGGGAGCTGTTTTTT.

This clone was observed once. A read error may explain this, as a much larger clone is one base away. This CDR3 is also generated by other DNA sequences in the sample. The V and J genes are TRBV20-1 and TRBJ2-4, with D possibly TRBD2 on 5 matching bases. Looked up from germline, CDR1 is DFQATT and CDR2 is SNEGSKA (reference sequence). The CDR3 is made up of 13 amino acids. Trimming removed 5 bases at V and 4 bases at J, with 12 bases between. The CDR3, as DNA: TGCAGTGCTGTAGGGAGCGCAAAAAACATTCAGTACTTC. Amino acid sequence: CSAVGSAKNIQYF.

About this clone itself: A much larger clone lies a single base off, so this may be a read error. This sequence joins TRBV30 and TRBJ1-6, with no clear D. This CDR3 has 16 residues. Germline values: CDR1 GTSNPN, CDR2 SVGIG (reference sequence). Trimming took 3 bases from V and 9 from J, leaving 21 bases between them. The CDR3 DNA sequence: TGTGCCTGGAGCCCGGACGGGTCAACGCTAAGTTCACCCCTCCACTTT. Encoded protein: CAWSPDGSTLSSPLHF.

In this sample, this clone turned up many times. J is TRBJ2-5 and V is TRBV4-1; 7 bases agree with TRBD1. This CDR3 spans 17 amino acids. The J segment lost 1 base and the V segment lost 4 bases, leaving 12 bases of the junction unmatched. Germline V gene data show CDR1 as MGHRA and CDR2 as YSYEKL. The CDR3 DNA reads TGCGCCAGCAGCCCCCTACCGATGACAGGGCTCCAAGAGACCCAGTACTTC. It specifies CASSPLPMTGLQETQYF.

This clone has at least ten counts. The chain uses TRBV28 and TRBJ1-1; 9 nucleotides line up with TRBD1. The germline CDR1 and CDR2 sequences are MDHEN and SYDVKM. The CDR3 has 16 amino acids. Trimming took 6 bases from V and 0 from J; bases not matched to a gene: 8. The CDR3 nucleotides read TGTGCCAGCAGGGTAATCGGGACAGGGTTGAACACTGAAGCTTTCTTT. Protein: CASRVIGTGLNTEAFF.

This clone was recorded at least ten times. This chain uses TRBV6-1 with TRBJ2-1, with D perhaps matching TRBD2 (6 bases). Per the germline V gene, CDR1 is MNHNS and CDR2 is SASEGT. V was shortened by 6 bases and J by 4 bases, with 19 bases between the two germline ends. This CDR3 is built from 16 residues. CDR3 amino acids: CASSSLSAGPYNEQFF. The CDR3 coding sequence is TGTGCCAGCAGCTCCCTCTCGGCGGGACCATACAATGAGCAGTTCTTC.

In its sample, this clone ranks as medium-sized (0.01 to 0.1%). The chain is built from TRBV6-1 and TRBJ2-2, with TRBD1 matching 9 bases. With 6 bases clipped from V and 2 bases from J, the junction kept 4 bases outside the gene matches. CDR1 is MNHNS, CDR2 SASEGT, per germline. The CDR3 consists of 15 residues. This chain's CDR3 is CASSPDRGNTGELFF. The CDR3 DNA reads TGTGCCAGCAGCCCGGACAGGGGAAACACCGGGGAGCTGTTTTTT.

This clone is medium-sized by share. The genes are TRBV28 and TRBJ1-6, with D unresolved. The CDR3 runs to 16 residues. CDR1 is MDHEN, CDR2 SYDVKM, per germline. Trimming removed 3 bases at V and 8 bases at J, with 17 bases between. CDR3 in DNA: TGTGCCAGCAGTTTTTCCCAGACAAGAGACGATTCACCCCTCCACTTT. Amino acid sequence: CASSFSQTRDDSPLHF.

J is TRBJ2-3 and V is TRBV11-2; D could derive from TRBD1 or TRBD2 (6 bases each). Germline V gives CDR1 SGHAT, CDR2 FQNNGV. Deletions cut 5 bases from V and 3 bases from J, with 24 bases between. The CDR3 is 18 residues long. CDR3 residues: CASSRGRGGVGRTDTQYF. CDR3 DNA: TGTGCCAGCAGCCGCGGGCGAGGGGGTGTGGGGAGGACAGATACGCAGTATTTT.

J is TRBJ2-1 and V is TRBV6-2 or TRBV6-3; possibly TRBD2 for D (5 bases). This CDR3 spans 18 amino acids. V was pared by 2 bases and J by 4 bases, with 21 bases between. Germline lookup yields CDR1 MNHEY and CDR2 SVGEGT. The CDR3 loop is CASSYQILQSGGYNEQFF. CDR3 bases: TGTGCCAGCAGTTACCAGATTCTACAATCTGGAGGTTACAATGAGCAGTTCTTC.

Turning to this clone: The germline gene is not matched at one end of the junction; a read error may be the cause. This chain uses TRBV6-1 with TRBJ1-5; a weak D match, TRBD1 (5 bases). The CDR3 runs to 13 residues. Germline V gene data show CDR1 as MNHNS and CDR2 as SASEGT. CDR3 sequence (DNA): TGTGCCAGCAGGGGGGGGATGTCTCATCCCCATCATTTT. This translates into CASRGGMSHPHHF.